This TCR beta chain was captured by sequencing in a study of T cell responses to AZD1222 COVID-19 vaccine. General study findings and limits: Two AZD1222 doses significantly raised spike-specific TCR breadth and depth over controls.

On this clone itself: Its specificity is not known.

Germline values: CDR1 SGHTA, CDR2 FQGNSA. The CDR3 sequence is 14 residues long. V shed 5 bases, J shed 6 bases, and the junction held 7 bases outside the gene matches. The data were produced by immunoSEQ multiplex PCR, yet TCRdb's version contains in-frame clones alone and is incomplete. The sample yields some 190,000 clones, around 94% seen once. The starting material was peripheral blood, obtained 28 days after the second dose of the MenACWY control vaccine. This receptor was taken from an adult who received the MenACWY meningococcal vaccine as a control. The chain carries TRBV7-2 and TRBJ1-2; 9 bases fit TRBD1. CDR3 protein: CASSPRQGDDGYTF. As DNA, the CDR3 is TGTGCCAGCAGCCCACGACAGGGGGACGATGGCTACACCTTC. Looking up the rest from reference TRBV7-2 and TRBJ1-2 gives the full variable domain: GAGVSQSPSNKVTEKGKDVELRCDPISGHTALYWYRQSLGQGLEFLIYFQGNSAPDKSGLPSDRFSAERTGGSVSTLTIQRTQQEDSAVYLCASSPRQGDDGYTFGSGTRLTVV.